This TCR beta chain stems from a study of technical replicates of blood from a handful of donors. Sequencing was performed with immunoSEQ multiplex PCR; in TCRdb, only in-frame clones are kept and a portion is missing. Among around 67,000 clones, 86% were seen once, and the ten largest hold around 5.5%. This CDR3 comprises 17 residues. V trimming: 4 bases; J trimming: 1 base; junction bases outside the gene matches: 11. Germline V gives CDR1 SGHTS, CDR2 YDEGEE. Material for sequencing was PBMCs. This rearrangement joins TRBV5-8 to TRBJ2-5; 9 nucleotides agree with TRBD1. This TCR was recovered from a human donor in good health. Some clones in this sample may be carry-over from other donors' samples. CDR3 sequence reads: CASSQGTGLGSQETQYF. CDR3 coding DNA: TGTGCCAGCAGCCAAGGGACAGGGTTGGGTTCCCAAGAGACCCAGTACTTC.